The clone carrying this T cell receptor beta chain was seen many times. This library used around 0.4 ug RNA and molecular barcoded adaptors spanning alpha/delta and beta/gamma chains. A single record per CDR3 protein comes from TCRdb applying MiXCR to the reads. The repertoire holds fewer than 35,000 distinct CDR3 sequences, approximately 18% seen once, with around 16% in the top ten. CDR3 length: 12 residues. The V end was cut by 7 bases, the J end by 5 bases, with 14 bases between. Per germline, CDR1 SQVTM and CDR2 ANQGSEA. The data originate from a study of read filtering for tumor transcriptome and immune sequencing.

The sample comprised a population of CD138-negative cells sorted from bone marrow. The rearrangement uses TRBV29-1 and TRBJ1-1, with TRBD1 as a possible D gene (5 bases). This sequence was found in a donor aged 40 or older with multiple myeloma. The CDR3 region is CSARDSGTEAFF. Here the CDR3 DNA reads TGCAGCGCTAGGGACTCCGGAACTGAAGCTTTCTTT.